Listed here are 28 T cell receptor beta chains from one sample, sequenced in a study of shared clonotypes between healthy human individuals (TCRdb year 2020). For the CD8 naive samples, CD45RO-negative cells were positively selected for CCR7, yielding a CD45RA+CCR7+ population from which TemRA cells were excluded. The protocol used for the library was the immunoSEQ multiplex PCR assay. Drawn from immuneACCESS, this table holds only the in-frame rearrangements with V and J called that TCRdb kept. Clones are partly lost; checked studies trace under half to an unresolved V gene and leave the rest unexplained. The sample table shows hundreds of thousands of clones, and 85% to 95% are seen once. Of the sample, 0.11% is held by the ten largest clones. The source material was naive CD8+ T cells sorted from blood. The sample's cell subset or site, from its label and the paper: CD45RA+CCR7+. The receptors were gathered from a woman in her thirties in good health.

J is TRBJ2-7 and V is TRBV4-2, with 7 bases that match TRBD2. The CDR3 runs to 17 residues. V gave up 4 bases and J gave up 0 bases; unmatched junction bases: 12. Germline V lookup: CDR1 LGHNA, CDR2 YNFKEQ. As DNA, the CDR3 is TGTGCCAGCAGCCCTATATTCCCAGCGGGGATCTCCTACGAGCAGTACTTC. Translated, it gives CASSPIFPAGISYEQYF.

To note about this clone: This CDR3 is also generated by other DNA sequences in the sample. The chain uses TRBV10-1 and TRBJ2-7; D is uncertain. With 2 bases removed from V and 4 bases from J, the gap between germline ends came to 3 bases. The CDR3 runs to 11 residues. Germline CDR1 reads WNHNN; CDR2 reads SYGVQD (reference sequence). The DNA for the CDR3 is TGCGCCAGCAGTGAGGGTTACGAGCAGTACTTC. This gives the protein CASSEGYEQYF.

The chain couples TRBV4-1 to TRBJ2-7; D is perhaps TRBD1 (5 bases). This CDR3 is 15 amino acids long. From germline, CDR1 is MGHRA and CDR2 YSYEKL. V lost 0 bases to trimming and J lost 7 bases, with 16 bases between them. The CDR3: CASSQDFGAPWEQYF. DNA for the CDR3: TGCGCCAGCAGCCAAGATTTTGGGGCCCCCTGGGAGCAGTACTTC.

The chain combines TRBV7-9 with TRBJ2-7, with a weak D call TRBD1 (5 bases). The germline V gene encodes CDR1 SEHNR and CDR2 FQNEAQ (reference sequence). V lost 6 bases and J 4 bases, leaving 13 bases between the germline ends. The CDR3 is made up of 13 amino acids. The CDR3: CASRSLGVYEQYF. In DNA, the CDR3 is TGTGCCAGCAGGAGCTTAGGGGTTTACGAGCAGTACTTC.

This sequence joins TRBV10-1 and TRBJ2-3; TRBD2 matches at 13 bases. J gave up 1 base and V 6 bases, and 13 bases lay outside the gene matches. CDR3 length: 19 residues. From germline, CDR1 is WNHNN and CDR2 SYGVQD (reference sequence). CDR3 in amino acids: CASSGPGLAGRFGTDTQYF. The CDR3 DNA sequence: TGCGCCAGCAGCGGGCCGGGACTAGCGGGAAGATTCGGCACAGATACGCAGTATTTT.

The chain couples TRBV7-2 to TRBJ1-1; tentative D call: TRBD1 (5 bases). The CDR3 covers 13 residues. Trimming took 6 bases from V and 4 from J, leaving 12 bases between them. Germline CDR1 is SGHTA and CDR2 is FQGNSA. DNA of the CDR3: TGTGCCAGCAGGCCAAGGGGTTTCACTGAAGCTTTCTTT. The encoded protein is CASRPRGFTEAFF.

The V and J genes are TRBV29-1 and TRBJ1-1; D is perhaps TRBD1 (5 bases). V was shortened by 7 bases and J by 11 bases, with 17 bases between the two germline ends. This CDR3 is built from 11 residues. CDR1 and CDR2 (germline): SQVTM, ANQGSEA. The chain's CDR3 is CSAYVQVRAFF. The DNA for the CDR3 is TGCAGCGCCTACGTACAGGTTAGGGCTTTCTTT. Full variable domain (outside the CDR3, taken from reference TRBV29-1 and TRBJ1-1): SAVISQKPSRDICQRGTSLTIQCQVDSQVTMMFWYRQQPGQSLTLIATANQGSEATYESGFVIDKFPISRPNLTFSTLTVSNMSPEDSSIYLCSAYVQVRAFFGQGTRLTVV.

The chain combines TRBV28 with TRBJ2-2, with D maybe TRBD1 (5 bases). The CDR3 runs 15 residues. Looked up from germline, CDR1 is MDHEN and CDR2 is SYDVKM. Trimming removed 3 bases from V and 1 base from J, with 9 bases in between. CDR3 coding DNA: TGTGCCAGCAGTTTCGTGCAGGGGAACACCGGGGAGCTGTTTTTT. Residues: CASSFVQGNTGELFF. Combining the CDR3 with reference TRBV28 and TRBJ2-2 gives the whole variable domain DVKVTQSSRYLVKRTGEKVFLECVQDMDHENMFWYRQDPGLGLRLIYFSYDVKMKEKGDIPEGYSVSREKKERFSLILESASTNQTSMYLCASSFVQGNTGELFFGEGSRLTVL.

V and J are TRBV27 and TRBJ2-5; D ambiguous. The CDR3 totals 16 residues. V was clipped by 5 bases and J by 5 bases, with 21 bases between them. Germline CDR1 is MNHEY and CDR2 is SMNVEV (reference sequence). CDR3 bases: TGTGCCAGCAGTCCCCACCAACCCCGGTCGACGGAGACCCAGTACTTC. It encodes CASSPHQPRSTETQYF.

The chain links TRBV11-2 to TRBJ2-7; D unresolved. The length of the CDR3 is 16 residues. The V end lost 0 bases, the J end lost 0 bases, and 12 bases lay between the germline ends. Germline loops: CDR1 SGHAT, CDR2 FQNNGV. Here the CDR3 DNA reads TGTGCCAGCAGCTTAGACCCCGGCCACCTCTCCTACGAGCAGTACTTC. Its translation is CASSLDPGHLSYEQYF.

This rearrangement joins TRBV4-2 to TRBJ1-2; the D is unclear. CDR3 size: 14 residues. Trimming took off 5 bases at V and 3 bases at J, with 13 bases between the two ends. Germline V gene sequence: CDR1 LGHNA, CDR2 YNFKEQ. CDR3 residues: CASSFSKDYYGYTF. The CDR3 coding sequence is TGTGCCAGCAGCTTTTCCAAGGACTACTATGGCTACACCTTC.

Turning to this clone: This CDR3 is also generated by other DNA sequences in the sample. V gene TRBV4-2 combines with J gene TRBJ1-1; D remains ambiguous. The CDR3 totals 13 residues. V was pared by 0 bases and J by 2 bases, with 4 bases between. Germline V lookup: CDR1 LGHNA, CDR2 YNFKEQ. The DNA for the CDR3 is TGTGCCAGCAGCCAAGATCGTAACACTGAAGCTTTCTTT. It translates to CASSQDRNTEAFF.

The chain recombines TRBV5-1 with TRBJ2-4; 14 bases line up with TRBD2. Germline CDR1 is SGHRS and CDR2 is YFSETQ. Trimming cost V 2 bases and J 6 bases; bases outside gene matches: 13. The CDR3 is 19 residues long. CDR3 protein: CASSLLPGLAGVDGNIQYF. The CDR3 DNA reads TGCGCCAGCAGCTTATTACCGGGACTAGCGGGAGTGGACGGAAACATTCAGTACTTC.

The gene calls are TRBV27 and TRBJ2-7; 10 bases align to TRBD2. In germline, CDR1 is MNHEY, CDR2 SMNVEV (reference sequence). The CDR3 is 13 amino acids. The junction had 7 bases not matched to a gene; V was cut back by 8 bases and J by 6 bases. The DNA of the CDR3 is TGTGCCAGCGGTATAGCGGGAGGATCCGAGCAGTACTTC. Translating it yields CASGIAGGSEQYF.

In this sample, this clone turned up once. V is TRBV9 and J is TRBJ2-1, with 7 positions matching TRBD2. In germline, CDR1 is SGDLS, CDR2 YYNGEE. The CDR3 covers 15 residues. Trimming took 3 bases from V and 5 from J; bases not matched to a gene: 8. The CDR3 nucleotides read TGTGCCAGCAGCGACAGCGGGACTGCTAACAATGAGCAGTTCTTC. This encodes CASSDSGTANNEQFF.

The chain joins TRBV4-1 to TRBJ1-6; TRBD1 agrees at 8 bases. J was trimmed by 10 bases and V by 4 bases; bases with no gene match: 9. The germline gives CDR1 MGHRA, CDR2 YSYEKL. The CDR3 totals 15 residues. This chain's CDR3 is CASSPDRGNRSPLHF. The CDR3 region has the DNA TGCGCCAGCAGCCCTGACAGGGGAAATCGCTCACCCCTCCACTTT.

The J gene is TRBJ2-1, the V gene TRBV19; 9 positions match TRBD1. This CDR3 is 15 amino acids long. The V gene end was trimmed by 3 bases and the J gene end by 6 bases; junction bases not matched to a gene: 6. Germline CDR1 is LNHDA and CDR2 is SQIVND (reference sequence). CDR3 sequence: CASSIWGQGSNEQFF. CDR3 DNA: TGTGCCAGTAGTATTTGGGGACAGGGATCCAATGAGCAGTTCTTC.

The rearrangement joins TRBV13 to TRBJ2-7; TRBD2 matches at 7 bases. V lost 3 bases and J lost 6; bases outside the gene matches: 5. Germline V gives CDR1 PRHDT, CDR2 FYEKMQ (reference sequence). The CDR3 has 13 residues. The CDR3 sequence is CASSLSTSAEQYF. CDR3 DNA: TGTGCCAGCAGCTTGTCTACTAGCGCCGAGCAGTACTTC.

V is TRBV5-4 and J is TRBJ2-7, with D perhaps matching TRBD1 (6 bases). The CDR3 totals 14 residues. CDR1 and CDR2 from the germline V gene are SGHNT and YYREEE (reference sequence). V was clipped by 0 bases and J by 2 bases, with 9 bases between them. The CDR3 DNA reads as TGTGCCAGCAGCTTGGAAGGACAGCCCTACGAGCAGTACTTC. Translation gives CASSLEGQPYEQYF.

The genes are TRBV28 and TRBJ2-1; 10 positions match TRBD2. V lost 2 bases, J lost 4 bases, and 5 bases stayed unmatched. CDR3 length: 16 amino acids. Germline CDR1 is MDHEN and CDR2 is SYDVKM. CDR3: CASSLVGTSAYNEQFF. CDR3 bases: TGTGCCAGCAGTTTAGTTGGGACTAGCGCATACAATGAGCAGTTCTTC.

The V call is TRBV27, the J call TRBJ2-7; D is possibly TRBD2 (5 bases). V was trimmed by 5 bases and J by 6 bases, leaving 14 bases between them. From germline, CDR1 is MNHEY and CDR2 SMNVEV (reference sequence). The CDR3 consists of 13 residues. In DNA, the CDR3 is TGTGCCAGCAGTCTATTGGACGCGGGCGAGCAGTACTTC. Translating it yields CASSLLDAGEQYF.

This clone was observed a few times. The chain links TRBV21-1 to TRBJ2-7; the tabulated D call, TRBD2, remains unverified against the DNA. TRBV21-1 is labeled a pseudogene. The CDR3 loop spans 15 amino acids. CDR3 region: CASSTGLAAPYEQYF. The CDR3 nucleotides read TGTGCCAGCAGCACGGGACTAGCGGCCCCCTACGAGCAGTACTTC.

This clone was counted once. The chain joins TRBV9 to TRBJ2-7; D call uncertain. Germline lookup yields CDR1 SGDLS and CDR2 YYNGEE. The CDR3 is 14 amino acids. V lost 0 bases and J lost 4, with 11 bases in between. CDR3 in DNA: TGTGCCAGCAGCGTAGAACCAGGATCTTACGAGCAGTACTTC. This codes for CASSVEPGSYEQYF.

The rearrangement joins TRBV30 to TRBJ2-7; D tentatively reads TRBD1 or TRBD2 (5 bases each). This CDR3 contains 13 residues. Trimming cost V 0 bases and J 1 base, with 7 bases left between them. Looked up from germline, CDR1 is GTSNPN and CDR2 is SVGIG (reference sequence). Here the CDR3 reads CAWSVGVSYEQYF. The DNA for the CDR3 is TGTGCCTGGAGTGTGGGGGTTTCCTACGAGCAGTACTTC.

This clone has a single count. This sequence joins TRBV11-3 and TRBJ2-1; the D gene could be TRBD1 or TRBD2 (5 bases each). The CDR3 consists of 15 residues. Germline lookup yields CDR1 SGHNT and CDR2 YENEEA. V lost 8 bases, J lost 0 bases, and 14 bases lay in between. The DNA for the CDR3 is TGTGCCAGCGGACTTGACAGTAGCTCCTACAATGAGCAGTTCTTC. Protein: CASGLDSSSYNEQFF.

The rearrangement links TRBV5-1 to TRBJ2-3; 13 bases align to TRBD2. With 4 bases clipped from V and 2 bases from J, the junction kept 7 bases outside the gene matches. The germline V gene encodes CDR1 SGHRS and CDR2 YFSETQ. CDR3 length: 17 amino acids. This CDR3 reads CASSPRLAGGHTDTQYF. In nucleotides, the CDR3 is TGCGCCAGCAGCCCGCGACTAGCGGGAGGACACACAGATACGCAGTATTTT.

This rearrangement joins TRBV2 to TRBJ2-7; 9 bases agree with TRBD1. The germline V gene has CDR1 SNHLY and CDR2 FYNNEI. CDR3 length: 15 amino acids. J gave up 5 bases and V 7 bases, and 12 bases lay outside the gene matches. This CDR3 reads CASIPGQGNANEQYF. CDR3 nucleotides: TGTGCCAGCATCCCGGGACAGGGAAACGCGAACGAGCAGTACTTC.

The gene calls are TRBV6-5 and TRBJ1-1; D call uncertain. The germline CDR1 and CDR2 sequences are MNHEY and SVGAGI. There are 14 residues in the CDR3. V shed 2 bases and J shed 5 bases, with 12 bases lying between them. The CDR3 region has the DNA TGTGCCAGCAGTTACAGTCTACAGAGAACTGAAGCTTTCTTT. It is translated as CASSYSLQRTEAFF.